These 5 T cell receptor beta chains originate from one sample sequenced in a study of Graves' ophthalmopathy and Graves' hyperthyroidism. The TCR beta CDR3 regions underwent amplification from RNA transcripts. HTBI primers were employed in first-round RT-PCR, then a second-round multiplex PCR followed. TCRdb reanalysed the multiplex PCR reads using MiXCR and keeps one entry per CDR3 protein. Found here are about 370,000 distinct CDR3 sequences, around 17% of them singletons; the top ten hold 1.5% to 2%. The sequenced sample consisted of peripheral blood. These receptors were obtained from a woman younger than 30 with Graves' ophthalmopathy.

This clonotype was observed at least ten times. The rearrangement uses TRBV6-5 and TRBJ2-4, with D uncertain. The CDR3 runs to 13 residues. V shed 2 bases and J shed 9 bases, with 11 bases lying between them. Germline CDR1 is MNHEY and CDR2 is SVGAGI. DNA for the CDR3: TGTGCCAGCAGTTACACGAGAGGTAGCATTCAGTACTTC. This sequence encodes CASSYTRGSIQYF.

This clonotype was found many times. CDR3 nucleotides: TGTGCCAGCAGCCAGGGACTAGCGGGAGTTGAGCAGTACTTC. Amino acid sequence: CASSQGLAGVEQYF. This chain links TRBV3-1 with TRBJ2-7; 14 nucleotides agree with TRBD2. The ends lost 3 bases at V and 7 bases at J; junction bases unmatched: 2. This CDR3 is built from 14 residues. Germline CDR1 reads LGHDT; CDR2 reads YNNKEL (reference sequence).

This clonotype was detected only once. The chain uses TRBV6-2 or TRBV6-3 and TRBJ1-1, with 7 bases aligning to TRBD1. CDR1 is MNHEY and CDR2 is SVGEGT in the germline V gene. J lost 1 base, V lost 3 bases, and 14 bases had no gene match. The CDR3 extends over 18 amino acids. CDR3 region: CASSYLKAGQTPNTEAFF. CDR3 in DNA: TGTGCCAGCAGTTATTTAAAGGCGGGACAGACTCCGAACACTGAAGCTTTCTTT.

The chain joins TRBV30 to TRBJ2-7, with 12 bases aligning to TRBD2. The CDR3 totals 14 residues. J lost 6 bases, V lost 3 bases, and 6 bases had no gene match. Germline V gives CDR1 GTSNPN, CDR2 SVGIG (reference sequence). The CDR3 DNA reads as TGTGCCTGGAGGGGGACTAGCGGGCCCGGCGAGCAGTACTTC. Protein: CAWRGTSGPGEQYF.

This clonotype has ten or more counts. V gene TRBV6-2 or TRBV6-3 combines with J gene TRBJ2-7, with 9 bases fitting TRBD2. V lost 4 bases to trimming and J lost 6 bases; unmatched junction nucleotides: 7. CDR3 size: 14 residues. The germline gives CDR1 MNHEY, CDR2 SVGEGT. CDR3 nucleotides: TGTGCCAGCAGTTTCCTGCGACTAGCGGCCGAGCAGTACTTC. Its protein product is CASSFLRLAAEQYF.